This TCR beta chain is drawn from a study of molecular identifiers for immune sequencing clone quantification. As concerns this clonotype: A much more abundant neighbour one base away suggests this may be a read error.

Naive CD8 T cells were FACS-sorted by CD8+CD4-CCR7+CD45RA+ markers. The authors built bulk TCR libraries by previously described methods with listed TCR primers. MiXCR, applied by TCRdb to the PCR reads, yields one record per CDR3 protein. The sample includes approximately 550,000 distinct CDR3 sequences, around a fifth of them seen just once. V was trimmed by 6 bases and J by 0 bases, leaving 18 bases between them. The CDR3 loop spans 17 amino acids. From germline, CDR1 is MNHEY and CDR2 SVGAGI. The sample consisted of naive CD8+ T cells from blood, with Jurkat cell RNA spiked in. The sample's subset: FACS-sorted CD8+CD4-CCR7+CD45RA+ naive T cells. The clonotype originates from a human donor in good health. Some libraries in this study had Jurkat cell RNA spiked in. The J gene is TRBJ1-3, the V gene TRBV6-5; perhaps TRBD1 as D (5 bases). The CDR3 reads CASSSWDGEPSGNTIYF. Here the CDR3 DNA reads TGTGCCAGCAGCTCTTGGGACGGTGAACCCTCTGGAAACACCATATATTTT.